The 27 T cell receptor beta chains reported below all come from one sample, sequenced in a study of cytotoxic CD8 clonotypes in ibrutinib-treated CLL. Clones were read by immunoSEQ multiplex PCR, and TCRdb kept only the in-frame ones, dropping some. The sample includes some 200,000 clones, approximately 70% of them seen just once. The source was PBMCs, collected after 12 months of ibrutinib treatment. These receptors came from a human donor with chronic lymphocytic leukemia.

This sequence joins TRBV5-4 and TRBJ2-7, with a possible D match to TRBD2 (10 bases). CDR1 and CDR2 (germline): SGHNT, YYREEE (reference sequence). The CDR3 covers 19 residues. Trimming left V 0 bases short and J 4 bases short, with 26 bases between. The CDR3 nucleotides are TGTGCCAGCAGCTTGGTATCTAGCGGGGGCGGGACAGGGTGGTACGAGCAGTACTTC. Protein product: CASSLVSSGGGTGWYEQYF.

This clone has just a few counts. This chain uses TRBV5-1 with TRBJ2-3; no reliable D call. The CDR3 totals 12 residues. V was pared by 4 bases and J by 5 bases, with 8 bases between. Germline loops: CDR1 SGHRS, CDR2 YFSETQ. This chain's CDR3 is CASSHPGDTQYF. The CDR3 bases are TGCGCCAGCAGCCACCCGGGAGATACGCAGTATTTT.

The chain combines TRBV7-3 with TRBJ2-1; D is undetermined. The germline V and J ends were trimmed by 5 bases and 10 bases, with 15 bases remaining between them. The CDR3 has 13 amino acids. From germline, CDR1 is SGHTA and CDR2 FQGTGA. Written as DNA, the CDR3 is TGTGCCAGCAGCCGAGATGGGAAAAACGAGCAGTTCTTC. The encoded protein is CASSRDGKNEQFF.

V and J are TRBV29-1 and TRBJ1-1, with D perhaps matching TRBD1 (5 bases). CDR3 length: 14 residues. Germline V gene data show CDR1 as SQVTM and CDR2 as ANQGSEA. Trimming took off 3 bases at V and 2 bases at J, with 13 bases between the two ends. The CDR3 nucleotides read TGCAGCGTTGATTTAGGGGCTGATAACACTGAAGCTTTCTTT. Translating it yields CSVDLGADNTEAFF.

This clone came up a few times. This chain joins TRBV2 and TRBJ2-6; no clear D gene. This CDR3 has 14 amino acids. Germline loops: CDR1 SNHLY, CDR2 FYNNEI. The V and J ends lost 6 bases and 0 bases respectively, with 6 bases between them. The CDR3 protein is CASRAISGANVLTF. The DNA for the CDR3 is TGTGCCAGCAGGGCCATCTCTGGGGCCAACGTCCTGACTTTC.

The genes are TRBV30 and TRBJ2-1, with 8 nucleotides matching TRBD1. Germline V gives CDR1 GTSNPN, CDR2 SVGIG (reference sequence). CDR3 length: 14 amino acids. V lost 7 bases and J lost 6; bases outside the gene matches: 11. CDR3 in amino acids: CAYLAWTGSNEQFF. The DNA for the CDR3 is TGTGCCTACCTCGCGTGGACAGGGAGCAATGAGCAGTTCTTC.

This clone has only one observation. The chain joins TRBV19 to TRBJ2-4; 10 nucleotides line up with TRBD2. Germline-derived CDR1 and CDR2 are LNHDA and SQIVND (reference sequence). This CDR3 is built from 16 residues. V trimming: 8 bases; J trimming: 0 bases; junction bases outside the gene matches: 7. The CDR3 loop is CASGLAGVRAKNIQYF. CDR3 DNA: TGTGCCAGTGGGCTAGCGGGAGTAAGAGCCAAAAACATTCAGTACTTC.

The CDR3 sequence: CAWSLGDDQPQHF. The CDR3 DNA reads TGTGCCTGGAGTTTAGGGGACGATCAGCCCCAGCATTTT. The rearrangement links TRBV30 to TRBJ1-5; D might be TRBD1 (5 bases). CDR3 size: 13 residues. From germline, CDR1 is GTSNPN and CDR2 SVGIG (reference sequence). V was pared by 2 bases and J by 5 bases, with 10 bases between.

This sequence joins TRBV13 and TRBJ1-1; a possible D gene is TRBD1 (5 bases). Germline values: CDR1 PRHDT, CDR2 FYEKMQ (reference sequence). Trimming left V 5 bases short and J 4 bases short, with 14 bases between. There are 14 residues in the CDR3. The CDR3 protein is CASSPRRGSTEAFF. DNA of the CDR3: TGTGCCAGCAGCCCCAGGAGGGGTTCCACTGAAGCTTTCTTT.

The table lists this clone with a few counts. The rearrangement uses TRBV5-1 and TRBJ1-1, with unresolved D. The V end was cut by 4 bases, the J end by 1 base, with 11 bases between. Per the germline V gene, CDR1 is SGHRS and CDR2 is YFSETQ. This CDR3 comprises 14 residues. The CDR3 DNA follows: TGCGCCAGCAGCCTGGGAAGTACGAACACTGAAGCTTTCTTT. It is translated as CASSLGSTNTEAFF.

The chain combines TRBV5-4 with TRBJ2-7; TRBD1 is a possible D gene (5 bases). The CDR3 sequence is 14 residues long. The germline V gene encodes CDR1 SGHNT and CDR2 YYREEE (reference sequence). Between the trimmed V and J ends, which lost 4 bases and 5 bases, there was a span of 16 bases. The CDR3 bases are TGTGCCAGCAGCCGGACCTCAAGCAGGGACGAGCAGTACTTC. Translated: CASSRTSSRDEQYF.

The chain recombines TRBV7-2 with TRBJ2-1; 7 bases match TRBD2. This CDR3 has 15 amino acids. The ends lost 7 bases at V and 0 bases at J; junction bases unmatched: 6. From germline, CDR1 is SGHTA and CDR2 FQGNSA. The CDR3 bases are TGTGCCAGCATTAAGGGCGGGAGCTCCTACAATGAGCAGTTCTTC. As protein: CASIKGGSSYNEQFF.

This clone has only a few counts. The rearrangement joins TRBV29-1 to TRBJ2-7, with D possibly matching TRBD2 (5 bases). The CDR3 sequence is 10 residues long. Looked up from germline, CDR1 is SQVTM and CDR2 is ANQGSEA. Trimming removed 4 bases at V and 6 bases at J, with 7 bases between. CDR3 loop: CSVGGSEQYF. The CDR3 DNA reads TGCAGCGTTGGAGGGAGCGAGCAGTACTTC.

This chain connects TRBV6-1 to TRBJ2-7; tentative D call: TRBD2 (6 bases). The germline V gene encodes CDR1 MNHNS and CDR2 SASEGT. V lost 0 bases, J lost 3 bases, and 18 bases lay in between. The CDR3 extends over 17 amino acids. The CDR3: CASSEAWPEGLDYEQYF. DNA for the CDR3: TGTGCCAGCAGTGAAGCGTGGCCGGAGGGGCTGGACTACGAGCAGTACTTC.

The chain carries TRBV28 and TRBJ2-2, with D unresolved. This CDR3 has 13 residues. Per germline, CDR1 MDHEN and CDR2 SYDVKM. Deletions cut 0 bases from V and 7 bases from J, with 6 bases between. The CDR3 DNA follows: TGTGCCAGCAGTTTATGGCGGTTCGGGGAGCTGTTTTTT. Translated: CASSLWRFGELFF.

V usage is TRBV5-1 and J usage is TRBJ1-6; maybe TRBD1 (6 bases). The germline V and J ends were trimmed by 1 base and 7 bases, with 12 bases remaining between them. The germline gives CDR1 SGHRS, CDR2 YFSETQ. The CDR3 length is 15 residues. The CDR3 region has the DNA TGCGCCAGCAGCTTGTCAGGGGTGGGGAATTCACCCCTCCACTTT. Translated: CASSLSGVGNSPLHF.

The gene calls are TRBV2 and TRBJ1-2, with 8 bases fitting TRBD1. With 6 bases clipped from V and 4 bases from J, the junction kept 10 bases outside the gene matches. This CDR3 spans 15 amino acids. The germline V gene encodes CDR1 SNHLY and CDR2 FYNNEI. This CDR3 is CASSHRTGSGYGYTF. The CDR3 DNA is TGTGCCAGCAGCCACAGGACAGGGTCAGGCTATGGCTACACCTTC.

CDR3 residues: CASSFTSRGSGNTIYF. The CDR3 DNA is TGTGCCAGCAGCTTTACTAGCAGGGGCTCTGGAAACACCATATATTTT. The chain joins TRBV7-2 to TRBJ1-3; TRBD1 might be the D (6 bases). Trimming left V 3 bases short and J 0 bases short, with 12 bases between. The CDR3 contains 16 residues. CDR1 is SGHTA, CDR2 FQGNSA, per germline.

This clone was observed a handful of times. The gene calls are TRBV7-7 and TRBJ2-7; 10 positions match TRBD1. V lost 4 bases, J lost 4 bases, and 7 bases stayed unmatched. Looked up from germline, CDR1 is SSHAT and CDR2 is FNYEAQ (reference sequence). The length of the CDR3 is 15 residues. The CDR3, as DNA: TGTGCCAGCAGCTCTTTGACAGGGGGCGTTTACGAGCAGTACTTC. Translating gives CASSSLTGGVYEQYF.

This clone was observed once. The chain carries TRBV5-1 and TRBJ2-7, with 12 positions matching TRBD1. The trim removed 5 bases at V and 8 bases at J, leaving 11 bases unmatched. The germline V gene encodes CDR1 SGHRS and CDR2 YFSETQ. The CDR3 contains 15 residues. CDR3 protein: CASRDPGTGGLKQYF. CDR3 sequence (DNA): TGCGCCAGCAGAGACCCCGGGACAGGGGGCTTGAAGCAGTACTTC.

The V call is TRBV4-3, the J call TRBJ2-7, with a weak D call TRBD2 (6 bases). Trimming stripped 0 bases from V and 4 bases from J, with 10 bases between. This CDR3 is built from 14 residues. Germline V gene sequence: CDR1 LGHNA, CDR2 YSLEER. CDR3 nucleotide sequence: TGCGCCAGCAGCCAAGATCGTGGGGGGTACGAGCAGTACTTC. Translating gives CASSQDRGGYEQYF.

CDR3 amino acids: CASSSVGAYYGYTF. The CDR3 DNA reads TGTGCCAGCAGCAGCGTTGGGGCCTACTATGGCTACACCTTC. The chain couples TRBV5-5 to TRBJ1-2; a weak D match, TRBD1 (5 bases). CDR1 and CDR2 from the germline V gene are SGHKS and YYEKEE (reference sequence). Trimming took 4 bases from V and 3 from J, leaving 13 bases between them. This CDR3 has 14 amino acids.

The rearrangement joins TRBV11-3 to TRBJ1-1, with D uncertain. Germline V gene lookup returns CDR1 SGHNT and CDR2 YENEEA. V lost 5 bases to trimming and J lost 1 base, with 11 bases between them. The CDR3 is 14 residues long. In DNA form, the CDR3 reads TGTGCCAGCAGCGCTGGACGGGAGAACACTGAAGCTTTCTTT. Translating it yields CASSAGRENTEAFF.

V gene TRBV15 combines with J gene TRBJ1-5; no clear D. Germline-derived CDR1 and CDR2 are LNHNV and YYDKDF (reference sequence). The V gene lost 0 bases and the J gene lost 3 bases, with 9 bases spanning the gap. The CDR3 contains 15 residues. DNA of the CDR3: TGTGCCACCAGCAGAGACAACAATCACAATCAGCCCCAGCATTTT. It yields the protein CATSRDNNHNQPQHF.

V and J are TRBV10-2 and TRBJ2-2; the D is unclear. From germline, CDR1 is WSHSY and CDR2 SAAADI. The CDR3 spans 15 residues. Trimming took off 5 bases at V and 0 bases at J, with 10 bases between the two ends. CDR3 in amino acids: CASSRQSSNTGELFF. The CDR3 bases are TGCGCCAGCAGTAGACAAAGCTCGAACACCGGGGAGCTGTTTTTT.

The chain recombines TRBV14 with TRBJ1-3; D not resolved. CDR1 is SGHDN and CDR2 is FVKESK in the germline V gene. The CDR3 contains 11 residues. V was shortened by 3 bases and J by 6 bases, with 3 bases between the two germline ends. CDR3 protein: CASSQINTIYF. The CDR3, as DNA: TGTGCCAGCAGCCAGATAAACACCATATATTTT.

This sequence joins TRBV29-1 and TRBJ2-1; D not certain. Germline CDR1 is SQVTM and CDR2 is ANQGSEA. Trimming took 1 base from V and 6 from J, leaving 7 bases between them. This CDR3 spans 12 amino acids. DNA of the CDR3: TGCAGCGTTGAAGGGCAGCCCAATGAGCAGTTCTTC. This codes for CSVEGQPNEQFF.